These 6 T cell receptor beta chains were sequenced from one sample in a study of shared clonotypes between healthy human individuals. Assay: immunoSEQ multiplex PCR; the TCRdb copy retains only in-frame clones and omits some. The sample includes about 2.1 million clones, roughly 93% of them seen just once. Selected positively for CCR7 and CD45RO-negative, naive CD8 cells excluded terminally differentiated effector memory CD45RA+ cells. Sequencing was carried out using naive CD8+ T cells from PBMCs. These receptors came from a man between 18 and 29 years old in good health. Some clones in this sample may be carry-over from other donors' samples.

This chain uses TRBV21-1 with TRBJ1-5; TRBD1, the table's D call, lacks a check against the DNA. TRBV21-1 is noted as a pseudogene. CDR3 length: 18 amino acids. The CDR3 reads CASSKQTKDRGFNQPQHF. CDR3 bases: TGTGCCAGCAGCAAACAAACAAAGGACAGGGGCTTCAATCAGCCCCAGCATTTT.

The chain employs TRBV27 and TRBJ1-2; D not certain. The CDR3 spans 18 residues. Germline CDR1 MNHEY, CDR2 SMNVEV (reference sequence). The germline V and J ends were trimmed by 5 bases and 0 bases, with 22 bases remaining between them. CDR3 DNA sequence: TGTGCCAGCAGTCTTAACCCAACGGTCGCAGGACCTAACTATGGCTACACCTTC. It codes for CASSLNPTVAGPNYGYTF.

This clone was detected only once. The V and J genes are TRBV2 and TRBJ1-4; perhaps TRBD1 as D (5 bases). V lost 2 bases and J 3 bases, leaving 13 bases between the germline ends. CDR3 size: 16 residues. CDR1 is SNHLY, CDR2 FYNNEI, per germline. The CDR3 DNA reads as TGTGCCAGCAGTGAACCGGGGCCTGCGGCTAATGAAAAACTGTTTTTT. Amino acids: CASSEPGPAANEKLFF.

The chain couples TRBV7-6 to TRBJ2-7; TRBD2 might be the D (6 bases). Germline lookup yields CDR1 SGHVS and CDR2 FNYEAQ. The CDR3 consists of 16 residues. The germline V and J ends were trimmed by 5 bases and 4 bases, with 21 bases remaining between them. In DNA form, the CDR3 reads TGTGCCAGCAGCCTAACGCTGCGGGGCCCCGAATACGAGCAGTACTTC. Amino acid sequence: CASSLTLRGPEYEQYF.

The genes are TRBV9 and TRBJ1-2; tentative D call: TRBD1 (5 bases). Germline V CDR1 and CDR2: SGDLS, YYNGEE. The CDR3 has 15 amino acids. Trimming cost V 4 bases and J 3 bases, with 16 bases left between them. CDR3 protein: CASSLGRGIDYGYTF. The DNA for the CDR3 is TGTGCCAGCAGCCTAGGAAGGGGTATCGACTATGGCTACACCTTC.

The chain joins TRBV13 to TRBJ2-7; 9 bases match TRBD2. CDR3 length equals 16 residues. V gave up 2 bases and J gave up 7 bases; unmatched junction bases: 12. The germline V gene has CDR1 PRHDT and CDR2 FYEKMQ (reference sequence). The CDR3 is CASSLSPSGIGREQYF. In nucleotides, the CDR3 is TGTGCCAGCAGCTTAAGCCCTAGCGGGATCGGTCGGGAGCAGTACTTC.